This is a list of T cell receptor beta chains from one sample in a study of shared clonotypes between healthy human individuals. The method was immunoSEQ multiplex PCR; TCRdb's version includes in-frame clones alone and lacks a portion of them. The sample lists hundreds of thousands of clones, around 87% occurring once. Sequencing was carried out using memory CD8+ T cells sorted from blood. The receptors here all came from a man aged 18 to 29 in good health. CDR3s include the opening cysteine and the closing phenylalanine or tryptophan. A D gene is named only where the DNA matches it firmly. Clone size, where shown, is once, few, many, or a class for clones that have expanded.

TRBJ2-7,TRBV13,TRBD2,-,CASSTTSASSYEQYF,TGTGCCAGCAGCACGACTAGCGCCTCCTCCTACGAGCAGTACTTC
TRBJ2-1,TRBV30,-,-,CAWSALESYNEQFF,TGTGCCTGGAGTGCCCTCGAAAGCTACAATGAGCAGTTCTTC
TRBJ1-2,TRBV10-3,-,-,CAISEGPNYGYTF,TGTGCCATCAGTGAAGGACCGAACTATGGCTACACCTTC
TRBJ2-3,TRBV7-2,-,-,CASSAQSTDTQYF,TGTGCCAGCAGCGCCCAGAGCACAGATACGCAGTATTTT
TRBJ2-7,TRBV6-1,-,-,CASSYRERSSYEQYF,TGTGCCAGCAGCTATCGGGAGCGGAGCTCCTACGAGCAGTACTTC
TRBJ2-5,TRBV7-9,TRBD1,once,CASSLRGQGAGETQYF,TGTGCCAGCAGCTTACGCGGACAGGGGGCGGGAGAGACCCAGTACTTC
TRBJ2-1,TRBV7-9,TRBD2,-,CASSAGLGNEQFF,TGTGCCAGCAGCGCGGGACTAGGAAATGAGCAGTTCTTC
TRBJ2-3,TRBV14,-,-,CASSQDGRVTQYF,TGTGCCAGCAGCCAAGATGGAAGGGTTACGCAGTATTTT
TRBJ1-1,TRBV4-1,-,few,CASSQGDGEAFF,TGCGCCAGCAGCCAAGGAGACGGTGAAGCTTTCTTT
TRBJ2-3,TRBV27,-,-,CASSLSLGGSTDTQYF,TGTGCCAGCAGTTTAAGCCTCGGCGGAAGCACAGATACGCAGTATTTT
TRBJ2-2,TRBV20-1,-,-,CSAAFTGELFF,TGCAGTGCGGCCTTCACCGGGGAGCTGTTTTTT
TRBJ1-5,TRBV12-5,-,-,CASGLVWGAPDQPQHF,TGTGCTAGTGGTTTGGTTTGGGGTGCTCCGGATCAGCCCCAGCATTTT
TRBJ1-6,TRBV28,-,few,CASSLTGILWNSPLHF,TGTGCCAGCAGTTTAACAGGGATACTTTGGAATTCACCCCTCCACTTT
TRBJ1-2,TRBV29-1,-,-,CSVGGGYYGYTF,TGCAGCGTTGGAGGAGGCTACTATGGCTACACCTTC
TRBJ1-2,TRBV5-6,-,once,CASSRNHRPPGLYGYTF,TGTGCCAGCAGCAGGAACCACCGGCCGCCCGGCCTCTATGGCTACACCTTC
TRBJ2-1,TRBV4-1,TRBD1,-,CASSPGTGGYNEQFF,TGCGCCAGCAGCCCCGGGACAGGGGGCTACAATGAGCAGTTCTTC
TRBJ2-4,TRBV5-1,-,-,CASSFHWMGRGPKNIQYF,TGCGCCAGCAGCTTTCACTGGATGGGGCGGGGTCCCAAAAACATTCAGTACTTC
TRBJ1-5,TRBV7-9,-,-,CASSLEGRVADQPQHF,TGTGCCAGCAGCTTAGAGGGCAGGGTGGCGGATCAGCCCCAGCATTTT